The entry below gives a single T cell receptor (beta chain) sequence along with its context. This clonotype was counted many times. The clone's antigen remains unknown. Per-nucleotide qualities are absent, and no much larger clonotype sits a single base away. This entry comes from a study of Graves' ophthalmopathy and Graves' hyperthyroidism (dated by TCRdb to the late 2010s). A note on the overall study: Hyperthyroidism was considered stable if no progression to ophthalmopathy occurred within 18 months of follow-up. The study used signatures of the TCR beta repertoire to tell Graves' ophthalmopathy apart from Graves' hyperthyroidism and to predict which patients would progress to ophthalmopathy. In total, some 130 blood samples were TCR-sequenced: 43 ophthalmopathy, some 75 hyperthyroidism and 17 hyperthyroidism-to-ophthalmopathy patients. To explore V-J signatures that separate ophthalmopathy from hyperthyroidism, a discovery set of fewer than 110 patients was enrolled, consisting of about 41 with ophthalmopathy and roughly 60 with stable hyperthyroidism. The independent validation cohort included 20 or so hyperthyroidism patients plus 17 patients who later progressed from hyperthyroidism to ophthalmopathy. In roughly 6 hyperthyroidism patients, the T-cell repertoires found in thyroid tissue were compared with those found in blood. Following sampling, methimazole starting at 30 mg daily was administered to hyperthyroidism patients, and high-dose intravenous methylprednisolone was administered to ophthalmopathy patients. Findings and caveats that apply to the study as a whole: Sample size was not predetermined statistically, and investigators were not blinded to group allocation. Ophthalmopathy was separated from stable hyperthyroidism by the 13-signature model with 87.88% sensitivity and 81% to 84% specificity in cross-validation and with 80%/75% in the test set. Among expanded thyroid clonotypes with frequency above 0.001, most also showed up in blood, which suggests that blood repertoires may reflect the thyroid immune response. In validation, the model predicted ophthalmopathy progression with less than 71% sensitivity and roughly 72% specificity; some 13 predicted patients were CT-confirmed with GO in a median of approximately 6.5 months.

Patients with hyperthyroidism were aged 18 to 65 years, had been newly diagnosed, and had a disease duration of less than 2 months. Anyone with other autoimmune diseases, uncontrolled infections, pregnancy or lactation was excluded from the study. Diagnosis relied on clinical symptoms, serum thyroxine, TRAb, thyroid ultrasound and orbital computed tomography. Total RNA was extracted with Trizol reagent and quality-checked on an Agilent 2100 Bioanalyzer. Ends trimmed: V by 6 bases, J by 4 bases; bases unmatched to a gene: 8. The cysteine opens and the phenylalanine closes a CDR3 of 13 amino acids. Solely the CDR3 DNA is kept, with 39 bases framed from the first base. The germline V gene gives CDR1 as SQVTM and CDR2 as ANQGSEA. For repertoire sequencing, TCR beta CDR3 regions were amplified from RNA transcripts. The first round was an RT-PCR using HTBI primers with the Qiagen OneStep RT-PCR kit, and this first round was followed by a second-round multiplex PCR, then size selection and purification. Libraries were sequenced on an Illumina HiSeq2000 using paired-end 100 bp reads. Per the source publication's procedure: SOAPnuke was used to process the reads, throwing out any read that had adapters, had uncalled bases, had a mean Phred below 15, or lacked an exact constant-primer or identifier match. COPE v1.2.5 was used to merge the high-quality paired reads. Clonotypes were defined as unique nucleotide sequences and were aligned to IMGT TRB V, D and J references using MiTCR v1.1. Analysis was restricted to V-J combinations with a frequency above 0.0001, which covered roughly 99% of repertoires. A TCR clonal expansion and chaos score per V-J combination was defined as the ratio of F50 clonal expansion to chaos observed in the TCRdist matrix. Welch's t-statistics and random forest were used to reduce the features to roughly 14 V-J combinations, which were then used as input to a naive Bayes classifier. The Morisita-Horn index was used to measure how similar the thyroid and blood repertoires were. TCRdb applied fastp at Q25 and MiXCR to the public reads, then kept only in-frame beta chains. Merged by CDR3 protein, the rows form single entries marked with the most common genes and DNA. The V and J calls follow TCRdb's processing rather than the paper's. A total of 450,000 to 600,000 distinct CDR3 sequences appear in this sample, under 45% of them only once. The ten largest clones take up 4% to 5% of the sample.

Sequencing input: peripheral blood or thyroid tissue (not recorded which). This receptor chain uses TRBV29-1 and TRBJ1-1; 7 central nucleotides agree with TRBD1. This clonotype was obtained from an adult man with Graves' hyperthyroidism. The bases are TGCAGCGTCTCGACAGGGAGGGGCACTGAAGCTTTCTTT. The translation is CSVSTGRGTEAFF.